The clone carrying this T cell receptor beta chain was detected many times. Per the germline V gene, CDR1 is DFQATT and CDR2 is SNEGSKA (reference sequence). With 1 base removed from V and 8 bases from J, the gap between germline ends came to 20 bases. The CDR3 length is 15 residues. This sample was taken from a study of identical twins. A single record per CDR3 protein comes from TCRdb applying MiXCR to the 5' RACE reads. This table has a few hundred thousand distinct CDR3 sequences, approximately 8.8% appearing once. The receptor was derived from a woman aged 45 to 65 in good health. The sequenced material came from naive T cells sorted from blood. The chain joins TRBV20-1 to TRBJ1-1; a possible D gene is TRBD1 (6 bases). CDR3 DNA sequence: TGCAGTGCTAGAGCGTTAACATTCGACAGGAAAGAAGCTTTCTTT. Translating gives CSARALTFDRKEAFF.